The source of this T cell receptor (beta chain) is a study of blood T cells in healthy people across ages. The study, taken as a whole, reports: PBMCs that were unsorted prevented a conclusive naive versus antigen-experienced comparison. Fewer expanded clones and more diversity marked long-lived versus aged donors.

This clonotype was found many times. Antigen unknown. The germline CDR1 and CDR2 sequences are SGHTA and FQGNSA. V lost 2 bases to trimming and J lost 1 base, with 3 bases between them. CDR3 length equals 12 residues. The donors, aged roughly 6 to 95, were healthy Caucasians from Russia. It was with a sample-barcoded 5' primer and a J-beta primer mix that a second PCR of roughly 7 to 11 cycles was run. Each cDNA was tagged by a template-switch adaptor containing 12 random nucleotides. From the 5' RACE reads, TCRdb called clonotypes with MiXCR, one entry per CDR3 protein. The repertoire includes some 780,000 distinct CDR3 sequences, approximately 53% of them detected once, and around a quarter sits in the top ten.

The receptor comes from a man between 40 and 49 years old in good health. The chain is built from TRBV7-2 and TRBJ2-7; no clear D. The sequenced sample consisted of blood. DNA of the CDR3: TGTGCCAGCAGCTTAACTTCCTACGAGCAGTACTTC. Its protein is CASSLTSYEQYF.